Given below is one T cell receptor beta chain in context. J lost 5 bases, V lost 4 bases, and 10 bases had no gene match. CDR3 length: 15 residues. Germline CDR1 is LNHDA and CDR2 is SQIVND (reference sequence). Chain pairing is unknown; alpha and beta were sequenced separately. The table came from immunoSEQ multiplex PCR; TCRdb's copy has only in-frame clones and leaves some out. The data contain 85,000 to 90,000 clones, approximately 91% of them singletons. Cells were sorted from thawed PBMC rested overnight and stained with GMM-loaded CD1B tetramer, viability dye and anti-CD3. CD1B tetramers were loaded with Rhodococcus equi-derived C32 glucose monomycolate. The entry originates in a study of T cells in tuberculosis. Study-level information: CD1B tetramers identified T cells specific for mycobacterial lipid GMM.

V gene TRBV19 combines with J gene TRBJ1-1; TRBD1 matches 7 bases. The specimen was CD1b-GMM tetramer-negative cells sorted from PBMCs. The sequence was collected from an adult woman with latent tuberculosis. The CDR3 is CASSNIQGHKTEAFF. The CDR3 DNA reads as TGTGCCAGTAGTAACATACAGGGGCATAAGACTGAAGCTTTCTTT.